This TCR beta chain was sequenced for a study of blood T cell repertoires in COVID-19 (dated by TCRdb to the early 2020s). For the study in its entirety: Samples from collaborators originated in the United States, Italy and Spain and spanned both the acute and convalescent phases of COVID-19. Nearly every sample came with metadata listing a de-identified subject ID, COVID-19 status, age in years and sex. The repertoires were released in a freely available public database intended as a resource for research on the immune response to SARS-CoV-2. Samples were obtained from the ongoing ImmuneRACE study (first 160 participants) and from 1,000 to 1,500 subjects provided by 6 global collaborators. Where available, HLA class I and class II types were obtained from metadata supplied by the sample provider rather than from assay-based typing. The prospective study material was composed of cDNA or gDNA derived from T cells, B-cell-depleted T cells, or PBMCs. Subjects who had been exposed to COVID-19, were actively infected with it, or had recovered from it provided the deeply sampled blood TCRbeta repertoires that made up the dataset.

The immunoSEQ Assay, a bias-controlled multiplex PCR, was used to amplify TCRbeta CDR3 regions from genomic DNA. In the paper's pipeline: The number of nucleated cells in each sample was estimated from the amplification of reference gene primers within the assay. Sequence reads were collapsed and filtered to measure the absolute abundance of every unique TCRbeta CDR3 rearrangement. For each sample, productive Simpson clonality was calculated as the square root of Simpson's diversity index across productive rearrangements. TCRdb mirrors the immuneACCESS table, restricted to in-frame sequences. Some clones are absent from its copies; in checked studies, under half trace to an unresolved V gene, and the reason for the others is unknown. That table supplies the V and J calls and clone size; D and trimming were determined from the DNA. Present in this sample are 75,000 to 95,000 clones, about 90% of which were seen just once. 5% to 6.5% of the sample is in the top ten clones.

General findings and caveats noted by the study authors: How much clinical and demographic metadata was included differed by source and by participant, and the metadata was provided uncurated.

A note on this clone: Its antigen is currently not known. There are no base qualities to consult, and no much larger clone falls within one base.

The collaborating institutions used their own protocols to collect whole blood in K2EDTA tubes. For TCRbeta analysis, collaborators shipped samples as frozen whole blood, isolated PBMCs, or DNA extracted from either of those sample types. According to the germline V gene, CDR1 reads LGHNA and CDR2 reads YNFKEQ. V ends up 0 bases short and J 3 bases short, with an unmatched junction base count of 10. The CDR3, from cysteine to phenylalanine, totals 17 residues. Only CDR3 DNA remains: 51 bases, in frame from the first base. Rearrangement joined TRBV4-2 to TRBJ2-7; TRBD2 fits 8 bases in the junction. Material for sequencing was peripheral blood. This receptor was identified in a middle-aged man with active COVID-19. The DNA sequence is TGTGCCAGCAGCCAAGAGGAGGCCAGCGGGAGAATCTACGAGCAGTACTTC. Its protein is CASSQEEASGRIYEQYF.